This TCR beta chain was found in a study of T cell responses to AZD1222 COVID-19 vaccine. Whole-study findings and limits: CD4 TCRs covered the whole spike, strongest at regions 160-218 and 743-854. Repertoire samples came only from after the peak T cell response. The donor cohort was predominantly white British with a female majority, and clonal diversity may have been underestimated.

To note about this clone: Its antigen is still unknown.

Only in-frame clones appear in the TCRdb table, and some are missing; sequencing was by immunoSEQ multiplex PCR. This table holds 150,000 to 200,000 clones, about 89% found once. The CDR3 is 15 amino acids. V was trimmed by 1 base and J by 1 base, leaving 8 bases between them. Germline V lookup: CDR1 MNHNS, CDR2 SASEGT. The origin of this receptor is an adult in good health. The sequenced sample was peripheral blood, obtained on day 0 of MenACWY control vaccination. This chain uses TRBV6-1 with TRBJ1-5; D is perhaps TRBD1 (5 bases). The CDR3 bases are TGTGCCAGCAGTGAAGGCCAGGGAAGCAATCAGCCCCAGCATTTT. This codes for CASSEGQGSNQPQHF.